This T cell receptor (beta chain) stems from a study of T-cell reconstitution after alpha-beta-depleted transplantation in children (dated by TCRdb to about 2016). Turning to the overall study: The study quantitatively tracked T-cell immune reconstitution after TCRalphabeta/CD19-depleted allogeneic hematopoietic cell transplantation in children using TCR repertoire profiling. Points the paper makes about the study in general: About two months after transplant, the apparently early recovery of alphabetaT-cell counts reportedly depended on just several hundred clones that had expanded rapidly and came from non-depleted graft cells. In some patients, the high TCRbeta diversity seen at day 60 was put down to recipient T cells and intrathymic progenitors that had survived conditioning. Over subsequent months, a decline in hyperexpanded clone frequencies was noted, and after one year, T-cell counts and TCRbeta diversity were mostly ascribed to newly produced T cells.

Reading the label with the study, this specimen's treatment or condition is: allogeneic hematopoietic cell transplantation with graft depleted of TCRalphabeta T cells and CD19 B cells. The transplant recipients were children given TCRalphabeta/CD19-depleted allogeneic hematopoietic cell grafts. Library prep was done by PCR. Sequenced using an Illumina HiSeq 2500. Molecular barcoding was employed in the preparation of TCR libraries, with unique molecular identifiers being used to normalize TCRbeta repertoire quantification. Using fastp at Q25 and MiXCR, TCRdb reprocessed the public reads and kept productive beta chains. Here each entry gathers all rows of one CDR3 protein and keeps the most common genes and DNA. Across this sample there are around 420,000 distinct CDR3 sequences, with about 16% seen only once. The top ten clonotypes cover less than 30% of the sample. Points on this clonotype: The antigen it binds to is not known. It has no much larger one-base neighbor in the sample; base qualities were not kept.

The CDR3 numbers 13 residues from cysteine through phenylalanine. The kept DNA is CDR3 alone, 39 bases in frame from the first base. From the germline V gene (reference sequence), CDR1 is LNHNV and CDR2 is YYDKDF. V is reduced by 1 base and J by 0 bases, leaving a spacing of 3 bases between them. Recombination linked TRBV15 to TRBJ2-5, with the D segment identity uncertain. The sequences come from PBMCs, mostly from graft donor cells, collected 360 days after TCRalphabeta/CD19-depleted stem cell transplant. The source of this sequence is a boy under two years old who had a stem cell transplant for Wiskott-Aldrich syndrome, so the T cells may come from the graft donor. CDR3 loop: CATSRGHQETQYF. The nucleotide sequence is TGTGCCACCAGCAGAGGACACCAAGAGACCCAGTACTTC.